Listed below are T cell receptor beta chains from one sample, sequenced in a study of response to subunit inactivated influenza vaccine. Each CDR3 protein is one row after TCRdb ran MiXCR on the RT-PCR reads. This sample carries approximately 570,000 distinct CDR3 sequences, 7.5% to 8.5% of them seen once, and the ten largest clones take about an eighth. The sequences come from PBMCs from blood, collected approximately 25 months after vaccination. The source of these receptors is a man aged 50 to 69 who received an inactivated influenza vaccine. CDR3s include the opening cysteine and the closing phenylalanine or tryptophan. A D gene is named only where the DNA matches it firmly. Not every row has a clone size; where given, it reads once, few, many or a size class.

len,d_gene,j_gene,abundance,v_gene,CDR3aa,CDR3nt
12,-,TRBJ2-7,few,TRBV6-2/TRBV6-3,CASSELVSEQYF,TGTGCCAGCAGCGAACTAGTCTCCGAGCAGTACTTC
13,-,TRBJ2-1,many,TRBV7-2,CASSPGPLNEQFF,TGTGCCAGCAGCCCGGGACCCCTCAATGAGCAGTTCTTC
14,TRBD1,TRBJ2-3,-,TRBV5-1,CASSSQGQGDTQYF,TGCGCCAGCAGCTCACAGGGGCAGGGAGATACGCAGTATTTT
16,TRBD1,TRBJ2-1,many,TRBV6-5,CASSLDRGYPYNEQFF,TGTGCCAGCAGTCTCGACAGGGGCTACCCCTACAATGAGCAGTTCTTC
12,-,TRBJ2-3,few,TRBV20-1,CSAFSSTDTQYF,TGCAGTGCGTTCTCTAGCACAGATACGCAGTATTTT
15,-,TRBJ2-2,few,TRBV28,CASSLFQGSTGELFF,TGTGCCAGCAGTTTATTCCAGGGTTCCACCGGGGAGCTGTTTTTT
15,TRBD1,TRBJ1-2,many,TRBV6-5,CASSYPLQGPYGYTF,TGTGCCAGCAGTTACCCCTTACAGGGGCCCTATGGCTACACCTTC
15,-,TRBJ1-1,-,TRBV29-1,CSAPRPPGENTEAFF,TGCAGCGCCCCTAGACCGCCGGGAGAGAACACTGAAGCTTTCTTT
14,-,TRBJ2-7,few,TRBV2,CASSDVSGSNEQYF,TGTGCCAGCAGTGATGTCAGCGGATCCAACGAGCAGTACTTC
17,-,TRBJ1-3,many,TRBV4-3,CASSQEQGTHSGNTIYF,TGCGCCAGCAGCCAGGAGCAGGGGACCCACTCTGGAAACACCATATATTTT
16,TRBD2,TRBJ2-3,-,TRBV20-1,CSARDQERELSDTQYF,TGCAGTGCTAGAGATCAAGAGCGGGAGCTGTCAGATACGCAGTATTTT
15,-,TRBJ2-7,many,TRBV27,CASSARDTSSYEQYF,TGTGCCAGCAGTGCCCGGGACACCTCCTCCTACGAGCAGTACTTC
16,-,TRBJ2-3,few,TRBV7-9,CASSLTPGLSGDTQYF,TGTGCCAGCAGCTTAACTCCGGGACTTAGCGGAGATACGCAGTATTTT
18,TRBD2,TRBJ2-5,few,TRBV2,CASSELAGIAGFQETQYF,TGTGCCAGCAGTGAACTGGCCGGGATAGCGGGGTTCCAAGAGACCCAGTACTTC
20,TRBD2,TRBJ2-1,few,TRBV11-2,CASSLFVTSGGGSSYNEQFF,TGTGCCAGCAGCTTATTTGTGACTAGCGGGGGTGGTAGCTCCTACAATGAGCAGTTCTTC
13,-,TRBJ1-4,many,TRBV20-1,CSASRGVNEKLFF,TGCAGTGCAAGCAGGGGAGTAAATGAAAAACTGTTTTTT
15,-,TRBJ2-2,-,TRBV6-1,CASSLSEGDTGELFF,TGTGCCAGCAGCCTCAGTGAGGGTGACACCGGGGAGCTGTTTTTT
16,-,TRBJ2-3,many,TRBV7-9,CASSNPGSMDTDTQYF,TGTGCCAGCAGCAACCCGGGGAGTATGGACACAGATACGCAGTATTTT
17,-,TRBJ2-3,-,TRBV3-1,CACCPRGISGRTDTQYF,TGTGCCTGCTGCCCCCGAGGGATCTCGGGGAGAACAGATACGCAGTATTTT
14,-,TRBJ1-2,-,TRBV20-1,CSARPPGQTYGYTF,TGCAGTGCTAGGCCTCCAGGGCAAACTTACGGCTACACCTTC
13,-,TRBJ1-3,many,TRBV11-2,CASSLDTRNTIYF,TGTGCCAGCAGCTTAGATACAAGAAACACCATATATTTT
15,-,TRBJ2-3,-,TRBV5-1,CASSPGQHATDTQYF,TGCGCCAGCAGCCCAGGACAACACGCCACAGATACGCAGTATTTT
12,-,TRBJ1-2,many,TRBV6-2/TRBV6-3,CASSYYEIRYTF,TGTGCCAGCAGTTACTACGAGATACGCTACACCTTC
11,-,TRBJ1-2,many,TRBV29-1,CSADGLQGYTF,TGCAGCGCTGACGGTCTGCAAGGCTACACCTTC
13,-,TRBJ2-7,few,TRBV29-1,CSVETEYSYEQYF,TGCAGCGTTGAGACGGAATACTCCTACGAGCAGTACTTC
17,-,TRBJ2-5,few,TRBV10-3,CAISESRGHQYQETQYF,TGTGCCATCAGTGAGTCAAGGGGACACCAGTACCAAGAGACCCAGTACTTC
13,TRBD1,TRBJ2-1,-,TRBV12-3/TRBV12-4,CASSLNTGDEQFF,TGTGCCAGCAGTCTAAACACAGGGGATGAGCAGTTCTTC
13,-,TRBJ1-1,many,TRBV4-3,CASSQYLYTEAFF,TGCGCCAGCAGCCAATATTTGTACACTGAAGCTTTCTTT
13,-,TRBJ2-7,few,TRBV14,CASSQRIGYEQYF,TGTGCCAGCAGCCAACGGATTGGCTACGAGCAGTACTTC
16,TRBD2,TRBJ2-1,few,TRBV10-2,CASRGPGTSGYNEQFF,TGCGCCAGCAGAGGGCCCGGGACTAGCGGTTACAATGAGCAGTTCTTC
14,TRBD1,TRBJ2-1,few,TRBV6-4,CASSPGTGLGEQFF,TGTGCCAGCAGCCCCGGGACAGGGTTAGGTGAGCAGTTCTTC
14,-,TRBJ1-1,many,TRBV6-7,CASSYFGQNTEAFF,TGTGCCAGCAGTTACTTCGGACAGAACACTGAAGCTTTCTTT
16,TRBD1,TRBJ2-7,-,TRBV27,CASSFGAGQGTYEQYF,TGTGCCAGCAGTTTTGGGGCGGGACAGGGGACCTACGAGCAGTACTTC
15,-,TRBJ2-1,many,TRBV11-2,CASSLMGVSGDEQFF,TGTGCCAGCAGCTTAATGGGGGTATCAGGTGATGAGCAGTTCTTC
13,-,TRBJ1-1,many,TRBV7-2,CASSLSPEQKAFF,TGTGCCAGCAGCTTAAGCCCGGAACAGAAAGCTTTCTTT
15,-,TRBJ2-2,-,TRBV3-1,CASESGGTNTGELFF,TGTGCCAGCGAATCCGGGGGAACAAACACCGGGGAGCTGTTTTTT
13,TRBD2,TRBJ2-1,-,TRBV10-3,CATMAGAGGEQFF,TGTGCCACCATGGCTGGCGCGGGGGGTGAGCAGTTCTTC
16,-,TRBJ2-3,-,TRBV4-3,CASSLSFAGEVDTQYF,TGCGCCAGCAGCCTGTCTTTTGCTGGAGAGGTAGATACGCAGTATTTT
13,-,TRBJ2-5,many,TRBV14,CASSQIGRGTQYF,TGTGCCAGCAGCCAAATTGGACGGGGGACCCAGTACTTC
14,-,TRBJ1-6,few,TRBV5-1,CASSDRTNNSPLHF,TGCGCCAGCAGCGATCGGACCAATAATTCACCCCTCCACTTT
15,-,TRBJ1-4,many,TRBV9,CASSNSGGADEKLFF,TGTGCCAGCAGCAACTCGGGGGGCGCGGATGAAAAACTGTTTTTT
13,-,TRBJ2-5,many,TRBV5-1,CASSLGARETQYF,TGTGCCAGCAGCTTGGGGGCCCGGGAGACCCAGTACTTC
17,-,TRBJ2-1,-,TRBV2,CASSQGKQTLRPTEQFF,TGTGCCAGCAGCCAAGGAAAACAAACTCTGAGGCCCACTGAGCAGTTCTTC
13,-,TRBJ2-5,-,TRBV7-3,CASSLGHDETQYF,TGTGCCAGCAGCTTAGGACACGACGAGACCCAGTACTTC